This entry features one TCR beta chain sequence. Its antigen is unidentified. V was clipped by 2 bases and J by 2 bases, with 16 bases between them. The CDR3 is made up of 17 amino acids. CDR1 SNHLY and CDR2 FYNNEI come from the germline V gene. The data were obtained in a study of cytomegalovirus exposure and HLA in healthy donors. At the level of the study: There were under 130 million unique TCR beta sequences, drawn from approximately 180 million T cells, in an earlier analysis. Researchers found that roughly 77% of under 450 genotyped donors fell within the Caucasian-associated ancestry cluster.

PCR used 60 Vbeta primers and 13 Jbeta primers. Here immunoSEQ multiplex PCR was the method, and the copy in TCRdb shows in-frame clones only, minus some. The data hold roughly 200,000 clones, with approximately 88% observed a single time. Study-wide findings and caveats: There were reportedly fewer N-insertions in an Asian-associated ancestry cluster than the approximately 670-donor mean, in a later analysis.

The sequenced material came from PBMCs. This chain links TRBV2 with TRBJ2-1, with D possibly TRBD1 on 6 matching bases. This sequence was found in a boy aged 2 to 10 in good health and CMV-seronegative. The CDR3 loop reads CASSEQGSPSPYNEQFF. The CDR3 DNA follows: TGTGCCAGCAGTGAACAGGGGAGTCCTAGTCCCTACAATGAGCAGTTCTTC.